The 16 T cell receptor beta chains in this list originate from one sample, sequenced in a study of cytomegalovirus exposure and HLA in healthy donors. Vbeta (60) and Jbeta (13) primers were used in the PCR. The assay was immunoSEQ multiplex PCR, and TCRdb's table has in-frame clones only and misses some. Among some 180,000 clones listed, 77% were seen once. The sample consisted of PBMCs. The receptors shown here come from a man aged 18 to 30 in good health and CMV-seronegative.

V gene TRBV27 combines with J gene TRBJ2-3; tentatively, D is TRBD1 (7 bases). Germline loops: CDR1 MNHEY, CDR2 SMNVEV (reference sequence). CDR3 length: 16 residues. Trimming took off 4 bases at V and 0 bases at J, with 14 bases between the two ends. For the CDR3, the DNA is TGTGCCAGCAGTTCCTTCAGGGGGGCTAGCACAGATACGCAGTATTTT. This gives the protein CASSSFRGASTDTQYF.

This clone has a handful of counts. The chain recombines TRBV5-1 with TRBJ2-5, with TRBD2 identical over 10 bases. V shed 4 bases and J 1 base; nucleotides not matched to a gene: 4. The germline V gene has CDR1 SGHRS and CDR2 YFSETQ. CDR3 length equals 15 residues. CDR3 in amino acids: CASSRWTSGQETQYF. The CDR3 nucleotides read TGCGCCAGCAGCCGGTGGACTAGCGGCCAAGAGACCCAGTACTTC.

This clone was observed a handful of times. J is TRBJ1-5 and V is TRBV6-5; TRBD1 matches 7 bases. J gave up 6 bases and V 10 bases, and 9 bases lay outside the gene matches. CDR1 MNHEY and CDR2 SVGAGI come from the germline V gene. This CDR3 is 13 amino acids long. CDR3: CATRGGVGQPQHF. The CDR3 region has the DNA TGTGCCACCAGAGGGGGCGTCGGTCAGCCCCAGCATTTT.

This chain links TRBV7-3 with TRBJ2-3, with TRBD2 matching over 7 bases. J gave up 6 bases and V 0 bases, and 12 bases lay outside the gene matches. In germline, CDR1 is SGHTA, CDR2 FQGTGA. The CDR3 has 17 residues. This chain's CDR3 is CASSLTGPAGLADTQYF. In nucleotides, the CDR3 is TGTGCCAGCAGCTTAACAGGTCCAGCGGGGCTGGCTGATACGCAGTATTTT.

The chain couples TRBV5-1 to TRBJ2-7, with TRBD1 matching over 9 bases. The CDR3 has 15 residues. The germline gives CDR1 SGHRS, CDR2 YFSETQ. V was pared by 3 bases and J by 2 bases, with 6 bases of the junction left unmatched. In DNA form, the CDR3 reads TGCGCCAGCAGCTCCTACAGGGGGCGCGCCTACGAGCAGTACTTC. Translating gives CASSSYRGRAYEQYF.

The rearrangement joins TRBV4-3 to TRBJ2-5; 9 nucleotides align to TRBD2. The closer fit of TRBJ2-7 to the DNA end suggests the J call may be wrong. This CDR3 contains 15 residues. CDR1 is LGHNA, CDR2 YSLEER, per germline. The CDR3 DNA follows: TGCGCCAGCAGCCCGATAGCGGGAGTAGACTACGAGCAGTACTTC. Its translation: CASSPIAGVDYEQYF.

This clone was detected only once. The rearrangement uses TRBV7-9 and TRBJ2-7; 7 bases map to TRBD2. The junction had 5 bases not matched to a gene; V was cut back by 5 bases and J by 7 bases. The CDR3 has 12 residues. Germline V gene lookup returns CDR1 SEHNR and CDR2 FQNEAQ (reference sequence). The CDR3 loop reads CASSQLASEQYF. CDR3 nucleotide sequence: TGTGCCAGCAGCCAACTAGCGAGTGAGCAGTACTTC. The full variable domain, in which reference TRBV7-9 and TRBJ2-7 provide the parts outside the CDR3, is DTGVSQNPRHKITKRGQNVTFRCDPISEHNRLYWYRQTLGQGPEFLTYFQNEAQLEKSRLLSDRFSAERPKGSFSTLEIQRTEQGDSAMYLCASSQLASEQYFGPGTRLTVT.

CDR3: CAWSWGGPYSNQPQHF. The CDR3, as DNA: TGTGCCTGGAGTTGGGGGGGGCCCTATAGCAATCAGCCCCAGCATTTT. The chain combines TRBV30 with TRBJ1-5; TRBD1 might be the D (6 bases). This CDR3 spans 16 amino acids. V was cut by 2 bases and J by 0 bases, with 14 bases left in between. CDR1 is GTSNPN and CDR2 is SVGIG in the germline V gene (reference sequence).

V is TRBV7-6 and J is TRBJ2-7; 12 bases fit TRBD2. V shed 5 bases, J shed 3 bases, and the junction held 8 bases outside the gene matches. Germline V gene lookup returns CDR1 SGHVS and CDR2 FNYEAQ. This CDR3 has 16 residues. The CDR3 DNA follows: TGTGCCAGCAGCCCGGGGACTAGCGGGTCATACTACGAGCAGTACTTC. This encodes CASSPGTSGSYYEQYF. The full variable domain, in which reference TRBV7-6 and TRBJ2-7 provide the parts outside the CDR3, is GAGVSQSPRYKVTKRGQDVALRCDPISGHVSLYWYRQALGQGPEFLTYFNYEAQQDKSGLPNDRFSAERPEGSISTLTIQRTEQRDSAMYRCASSPGTSGSYYEQYFGPGTRLTVT.

This chain uses TRBV5-1 with TRBJ2-1; TRBD2 matches 12 bases. The CDR3 covers 19 residues. Trimming removed 3 bases from V and 2 bases from J; junction bases left unmatched: 12. CDR1 and CDR2 from the germline V gene are SGHRS and YFSETQ. The CDR3, as DNA: TGCGCCAGCAGCTCCATACCTGACCGGACTAGCGGGACCTACAATGAGCAGTTCTTC. Protein sequence: CASSSIPDRTSGTYNEQFF.

The gene calls are TRBV11-2 and TRBJ2-3; TRBD2 aligns across 9 bases. This CDR3 comprises 16 residues. Unmatched junction bases numbered 10, after V lost 7 bases and J lost 2 bases. CDR1 is SGHAT and CDR2 is FQNNGV in the germline V gene. As DNA, the CDR3 is TGTGCCAGCAACCGGTGGGCGGGAGGGATCACAGATACGCAGTATTTT. Translated: CASNRWAGGITDTQYF.

The genes are TRBV18 and TRBJ2-7; 8 nucleotides match TRBD2. CDR1 is KGHSH, CDR2 LQKENI, per germline. Unmatched junction bases numbered 7, after V lost 4 bases and J lost 5 bases. This CDR3 is 14 amino acids long. The CDR3 here is CASSLGLARDEQYF. As DNA, the CDR3 is TGTGCCAGCTCACTAGGACTAGCTCGCGACGAGCAGTACTTC.

This clone has a single count. The chain carries TRBV9 and TRBJ2-1; 7 bases match TRBD2. The CDR3 has 14 amino acids. V was pared by 5 bases and J by 4 bases, with 6 bases of the junction left unmatched. CDR1 and CDR2 from the germline V gene are SGDLS and YYNGEE. CDR3 residues: CASSGGVTYNEQFF. As DNA, the CDR3 is TGTGCCAGCAGTGGGGGGGTGACTTACAATGAGCAGTTCTTC.

The chain couples TRBV7-9 to TRBJ2-4, with 13 bases identical to TRBD2. The CDR3 is 18 residues long. Trimming took 5 bases from V and 9 from J; bases not matched to a gene: 16. Germline V CDR1 and CDR2: SEHNR, FQNEAQ (reference sequence). The CDR3 region is CASSAGGRTGLAGVIQYF. In DNA, the CDR3 is TGTGCCAGCAGCGCTGGGGGGAGGACAGGACTAGCGGGAGTCATTCAGTACTTC.

V gene TRBV30 combines with J gene TRBJ2-3; the D is unclear. V lost 0 bases, J lost 5 bases, and 9 bases lay in between. This CDR3 is built from 13 residues. Looked up from germline, CDR1 is GTSNPN and CDR2 is SVGIG (reference sequence). Here the CDR3 reads CAWSVSFGDTQYF. DNA for the CDR3: TGTGCCTGGAGTGTGAGTTTTGGAGATACGCAGTATTTT.

The chain couples TRBV6-5 to TRBJ2-1, with D possibly being TRBD2 (5 bases). The CDR3 is made up of 15 amino acids. The V end was cut by 5 bases, the J end by 5 bases, with 16 bases between. Germline values: CDR1 MNHEY, CDR2 SVGAGI. CDR3 nucleotides: TGTGCCAGCAGTCCAAAGATATGGACTGACAATGAGCAGTTCTTC. Protein sequence: CASSPKIWTDNEQFF.